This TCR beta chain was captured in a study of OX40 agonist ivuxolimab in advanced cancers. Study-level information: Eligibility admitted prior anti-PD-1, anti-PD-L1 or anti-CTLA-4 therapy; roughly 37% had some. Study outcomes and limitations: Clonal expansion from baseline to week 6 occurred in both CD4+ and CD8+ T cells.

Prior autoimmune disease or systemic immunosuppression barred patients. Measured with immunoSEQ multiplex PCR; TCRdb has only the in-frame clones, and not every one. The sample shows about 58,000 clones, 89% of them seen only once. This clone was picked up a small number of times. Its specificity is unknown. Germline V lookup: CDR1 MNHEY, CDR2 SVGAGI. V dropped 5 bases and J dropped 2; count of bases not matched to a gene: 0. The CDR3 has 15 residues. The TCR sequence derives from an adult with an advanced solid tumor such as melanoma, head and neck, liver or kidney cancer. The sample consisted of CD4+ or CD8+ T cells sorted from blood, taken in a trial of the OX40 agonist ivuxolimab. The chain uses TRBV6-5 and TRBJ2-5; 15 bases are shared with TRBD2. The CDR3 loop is CASSGLAGGQETQYF. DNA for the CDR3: TGTGCCAGCAGTGGACTAGCGGGAGGGCAAGAGACCCAGTACTTC.